This T cell receptor (beta chain) is from a study of PD-1 blockade in classical Hodgkin lymphoma. General observations from the study: Relapsed/refractory patients reportedly had the lowest baseline TCR diversity, below newly diagnosed patients, who were below healthy donors. Complete responders had baseline diversity similar to newly diagnosed patients.

Profiling relied on immunoSEQ multiplex PCR, and the TCRdb table lists in-frame clones only, not all of them. The sample consists of 55,000 to 65,000 clones, 75% to 90% of them appearing once. All the patients suffered relapse after autologous stem cell transplantation, and brentuximab vedotin exposure differed. Trimming at V came to 5 bases and at J to 7 bases, leaving 4 bases not matched to a gene. Germline V gene sequence: CDR1 SEHNR, CDR2 FQNEAQ (reference sequence). The CDR3 consists of 13 residues. Points on this clone: Its antigen is not known.

Material: peripheral blood mononuclear cells (PBMCs), obtained at baseline. This clonotype was sampled from a human donor with classical Hodgkin lymphoma. The rearrangement links TRBV7-9 to TRBJ2-1, with 8 positions matching TRBD2. CDR3 in DNA: TGTGCCAGCAGCGGCGGGGGGTTGAATGAGCAGTTCTTC. Translated: CASSGGGLNEQFF.